This T cell receptor (beta chain) was captured in a study of blood T cell repertoires in COVID-19 (TCRdb year 2020). Concerning the study at large: Samples from collaborators originated in the United States, Italy and Spain and spanned both the acute and convalescent phases of COVID-19. Where available, HLA class I and class II types were taken from metadata supplied by the sample provider and were not determined by assay-based typing. The repertoires were released in a freely available public database intended as a resource for research on the immune response to SARS-CoV-2. The prospective study material was composed of cDNA or gDNA derived from T cells, B-cell-depleted T cells, or PBMCs. Deeply sampled blood TCRbeta repertoires from subjects exposed to, actively infected with, or recovered from COVID-19 were included in the dataset. The samples were drawn from the first 160 participants of the ongoing ImmuneRACE study and from 1,254 subjects provided by 6 global collaborators. Sample metadata almost always included a de-identified subject ID, COVID-19 status, age in years and sex.

TCRbeta CDR3 regions were amplified from genomic DNA by means of the immunoSEQ Assay, a bias-controlled multiplex PCR. Processing in the source paper ran as follows. The number of nucleated cells in each sample was estimated by amplification of reference gene primers within the assay. To quantify the absolute abundance of each unique TCRbeta CDR3 rearrangement, sequence reads were collapsed and filtered. For each sample, productive Simpson clonality was calculated as the square root of Simpson's diversity index across productive rearrangements. The source is immuneACCESS, and TCRdb retained only in-frame sequences with V and J called. Part of the clones is not carried over; for the studies checked, unresolved V genes explain less than half of this, and the remainder is unexplained. The V and J calls and clone size come from that table; D and trimming were worked out from the DNA. The sample contains about 75,000 clones, roughly nine tenths of them found a single time. Of the sample, about 2.7% falls within the top ten clones.

The full study reports these points: How much clinical and demographic metadata was included differed by source and by participant, and the metadata was provided uncurated.

The germline V gene specifies SNHLY as CDR1 and FYNNEI as CDR2. The cysteine opens and the phenylalanine closes a CDR3 of 15 amino acids. The entry retains the CDR3 DNA only, 45 bases that are in frame from base 1. V is cut by 0 bases and J by 2 bases, and the space between the germline ends is 11 bases. Each collaborating institution followed its own protocols to collect whole blood in K2EDTA tubes. For TCRbeta analysis, collaborator samples were shipped as frozen whole blood, as isolated PBMCs, or as DNA extracted from either sample type. Comment on this clone: It has no known antigen specificity. The sample holds no much larger clone one base away, and base qualities are not on file.

Sequenced sample: peripheral blood. In this chain, TRBV2 is recombined with TRBJ2-7; TRBD1 might be the D gene, on 6 matching bases. This TCR came from a human donor in a cohort sampled during active COVID-19. The CDR3 reads CASSEADNRAYEQYF. The sequence in DNA is TGTGCCAGCAGTGAAGCTGATAACAGGGCCTACGAGCAGTACTTC. Supplemented by the reference TRBV2 and TRBJ2-7 proteins around the CDR3, the complete variable domain is EPEVTQTPSHQVTQMGQEVILRCVPISNHLYFYWYRQILGQKVEFLVSFYNNEISEKSEIFDDQFSVERPDGSNFTLKIRSTKLEDSAMYFCASSEADNRAYEQYFGPGTRLTVT.